The rows below give T cell receptor beta chains drawn from one sample of a study of beta chain features in type 1 diabetes. Repertoires were generated with immunoSEQ multiplex PCR, while TCRdb's copy carries only in-frame clones and drops some. This repertoire shows more than 550,000 clones, more than 13% found once; its top ten account for roughly 0.04%. What was sequenced was naive CD4+ T cells from blood. The receptors were gathered from a man younger than 30 with type 1 diabetes. The CDR3 runs from the conserved cysteine through the conserved F or W. The D gene is left open where the match is weak. The size of a clone is reported for some rows only, either as once, few or many, or as a class for expanded clones.

>TRBV7-2|TRBJ1-5|TRBD1|13|.
CASSLGQSQPQHF
TGTGCCAGCAGCCTGGGACAGTCTCAGCCCCAGCATTTT
>TRBV7-2|TRBJ2-4|.|13|few
CASSPSRGDIQYF
TGTGCCAGCAGCCCAAGTCGAGGGGACATTCAGTACTTC
>TRBV11-2|TRBJ2-1|TRBD1|17|.
CASSLVVSGTAYNEQFF
TGTGCCAGCAGCTTAGTCGTTTCCGGGACAGCTTACAATGAGCAGTTCTTC
>TRBV29-1|TRBJ1-4|.|15|.
CSVVGGEATNEKLFF
TGCAGCGTTGTGGGCGGGGAGGCAACTAATGAAAAACTGTTTTTT
>TRBV4-2|TRBJ2-7|TRBD1|15|.
CASSQEGQGYYEQYF
TGTGCCAGCAGCCAAGAGGGACAGGGGTACTACGAGCAGTACTTC
>TRBV6-5|TRBJ1-1|TRBD1|15|few
CASSYPTGGGTEAFF
TGTGCCAGCAGTTATCCTACAGGGGGTGGCACTGAAGCTTTCTTT
>TRBV18|TRBJ1-5|.|15|.
CASSTYELSNQPQHF
TGTGCCAGCTCAACGTACGAACTTAGCAATCAGCCCCAGCATTTT
>TRBV7-2|TRBJ2-3|TRBD2|17|few
CASSLRLAGAGTDTQYF
TGTGCCAGCAGCCTACGACTAGCGGGAGCGGGCACAGATACGCAGTATTTT
>TRBV19|TRBJ2-6|.|16|few
CASSVKRPSGANVLTF
TGTGCCAGTAGTGTAAAGCGTCCCTCTGGGGCCAACGTCCTGACTTTC
>TRBV11-2|TRBJ2-1|.|13|.
CASSLGPGHEQFF
TGTGCCAGCAGCTTAGGGCCGGGACATGAGCAGTTCTTC
>TRBV2|TRBJ1-5|TRBD1|15|.
CASSEHRGGNQPQHF
TGTGCCAGCAGTGAGCACAGGGGAGGAAATCAGCCCCAGCATTTT
>TRBV5-4|TRBJ2-2|.|15|.
CASSFVGVTPGELFF
TGTGCCAGCAGCTTCGTGGGGGTAACACCGGGGGAGCTGTTTTTT
>TRBV11-2|TRBJ2-7|.|13|.
CASSFTELGEQYF
TGTGCCAGCAGCTTCACCGAGCTAGGCGAGCAGTACTTC
>TRBV29-1|TRBJ2-7|.|13|few
CSVAAESSYEQYF
TGCAGCGTTGCGGCTGAAAGCTCCTACGAGCAGTACTTC
>TRBV6-5|TRBJ1-1|.|13|.
CASSWDRNTEAFF
TGTGCCAGCAGTTGGGACCGGAACACTGAAGCTTTCTTT
>TRBV6-6|TRBJ2-1|.|15|.
CASSYGRESYNEQFF
TGTGCCAGCAGTTACGGTCGGGAGTCCTACAATGAGCAGTTCTTC
>TRBV4-1|TRBJ2-5|.|15|few
CASSPPGPSQETQYF
TGCGCCAGCAGCCCCCCCGGCCCTTCCCAAGAGACCCAGTACTTC
>TRBV7-3|TRBJ1-2|TRBD1|16|few
CASSLPDGTGNYGYTF
TGTGCCAGCAGCTTACCGGACGGGACAGGGAACTATGGCTACACCTTC
>TRBV5-1|TRBJ1-1|TRBD1|15|.
CASSWGTAMNTEAFF
TGCGCCAGCAGCTGGGGGACAGCGATGAACACTGAAGCTTTCTTT
>TRBV5-6|TRBJ1-1|.|14|.
CASTRGRGNTEAFF
TGTGCCAGCACCAGGGGCAGGGGAAACACTGAAGCTTTCTTT
>TRBV29-1|TRBJ2-3|TRBD1|13|.
CSVDAGGTDTQYF
TGCAGCGTTGACGCAGGGGGAACAGATACGCAGTATTTT
>TRBV7-2|TRBJ1-1|.|13|.
CASSSTENTEAFF
TGTGCCAGCAGCTCGACAGAGAACACTGAAGCTTTCTTT
>TRBV30|TRBJ2-3|.|14|few
CAWSGRGRTDTQYF
TGTGCCTGGAGTGGGAGAGGGCGCACAGATACGCAGTATTTT
>TRBV29-1|TRBJ2-7|.|11|few
CSVEVLYEQYF
TGCAGCGTTGAAGTCCTCTACGAGCAGTACTTC